This T cell receptor beta chain stems from a study of blood T cell repertoires in COVID-19. Across the study: Both acute and convalescent COVID-19 samples were obtained from the United States, Italy and Spain.

The V segment lost 2 bases and the J segment 2 bases; nucleotides outside the gene matches: 12. This CDR3 has 17 amino acids. The V gene's germline CDR1 is KGHSH and CDR2 LQKENI. In the authors' methods: Amplified reference gene primers provided the basis for estimating nucleated cell counts. The table came from immunoSEQ multiplex PCR; TCRdb's copy has only in-frame clones and leaves some out. For V, J and clone size, that table is used; D and trimming come from the DNA. The table includes 250,000 to 350,000 clones, roughly 87% detected once. Specimen: peripheral blood. The sequence came from a woman in her 50s who had recovered from COVID-19. The chain combines TRBV18 with TRBJ2-7; 7 bases map to TRBD2. The CDR3 DNA reads as TGTGCCAGCTCACCATCCTCCGGGACTACTAATACCTACGAGCAGTACTTC. Translated: CASSPSSGTTNTYEQYF.